This TCR beta chain emerged from a study of cytomegalovirus exposure and HLA in healthy donors. Study results and limitations: Reported results showed that the classifier diagnosed cytomegalovirus status with high specificity and sensitivity. The analysis excluded some indistinguishable V segments, including TRBV6-2 and TRBV6-3.

This PCR relied on a set of 60 Vbeta primers and 13 Jbeta primers. Some clones are missing from TCRdb's copy, which holds only in-frame ones; the method was immunoSEQ multiplex PCR. The table shows 180,000 or so clones, with over 70% occurring only once. Note on this clone: Its antigen is currently unknown.

V was clipped by 4 bases and J by 4 bases; unmatched bases: 7. The germline gives CDR1 SGHRS, CDR2 YFSETQ. The CDR3 runs 15 residues. The material sequenced was PBMCs. This TCR came from a man between 18 and 35 years old in good health and CMV-seronegative. The chain combines TRBV5-1 with TRBJ2-3, with 9 nucleotides matching TRBD2. This chain's CDR3 is CASSGKAGGSDTQYF. CDR3 coding DNA: TGCGCCAGCAGCGGGAAAGCGGGGGGTTCAGATACGCAGTATTTT.